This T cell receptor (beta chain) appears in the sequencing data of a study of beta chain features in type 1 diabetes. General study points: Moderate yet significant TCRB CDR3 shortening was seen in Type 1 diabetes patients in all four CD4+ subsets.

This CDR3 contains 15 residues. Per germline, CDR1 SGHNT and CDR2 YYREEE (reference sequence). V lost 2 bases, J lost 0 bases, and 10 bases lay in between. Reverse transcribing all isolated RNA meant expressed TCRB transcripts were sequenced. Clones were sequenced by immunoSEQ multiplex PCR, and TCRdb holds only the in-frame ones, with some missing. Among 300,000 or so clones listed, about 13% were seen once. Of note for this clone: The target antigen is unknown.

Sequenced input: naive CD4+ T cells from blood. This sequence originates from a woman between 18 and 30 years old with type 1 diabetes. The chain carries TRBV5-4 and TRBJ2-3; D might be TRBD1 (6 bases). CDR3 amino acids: CASSFDQGSTDTQYF. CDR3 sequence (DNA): TGTGCCAGCAGCTTTGACCAGGGGAGCACAGATACGCAGTATTTT.